Below are 14 T cell receptor beta chains sequenced from a single sample in a study of blood T cell repertoires in COVID-19. Libraries were prepared by immunoSEQ multiplex PCR; TCRdb keeps only in-frame clonotypes and omits some of them. The sample lists approximately 470,000 clones; 75% to 90% were seen once. The material sequenced was PBMCs or T cells enriched from blood (not recorded which). The receptors originated from a woman aged 18-30 years who had recovered from COVID-19.

This chain links TRBV19 with TRBJ2-3; 7 bases fit TRBD1. Germline loops: CDR1 LNHDA, CDR2 SQIVND (reference sequence). The CDR3 loop spans 17 amino acids. The V gene end was trimmed by 6 bases and the J gene end by 6 bases; junction bases not matched to a gene: 18. CDR3 sequence reads: CASSGIPRQGTADTQYF. As DNA, the CDR3 is TGTGCCAGTAGCGGGATCCCCCGACAGGGAACCGCGGATACGCAGTATTTT.

The genes are TRBV30 and TRBJ1-2, with 8 bases fitting TRBD1. CDR1 is GTSNPN, CDR2 SVGIG, per germline (reference sequence). This CDR3 is built from 12 residues. Trimming took 8 bases from V and 5 from J; bases not matched to a gene: 7. The CDR3 reads CAESGTGYGYTF. CDR3 nucleotides: TGTGCCGAATCCGGGACAGGTTATGGCTACACCTTC.

The rearrangement links TRBV25-1 to TRBJ1-1; weak D call: TRBD1 (5 bases). Germline CDR1 reads MGHDK; CDR2 reads SYGVNS. This CDR3 comprises 12 residues. The V and J ends lost 6 bases and 2 bases respectively, with 7 bases between them. The CDR3 nucleotides are TGTGCCAGCAGGGGGGGAAACACTGAAGCTTTCTTT. It specifies CASRGGNTEAFF.

V and J are TRBV11-2 and TRBJ1-5; no definite D call. Trimming stripped 1 base from V and 9 bases from J, with 7 bases between. The CDR3 contains 12 residues. Germline assignment: CDR1 SGHAT and CDR2 FQNNGV. The CDR3 reads CASSLVSGPQHF. CDR3 sequence (DNA): TGTGCCAGCAGCTTAGTGTCAGGGCCCCAGCATTTT.

This clone occurred once. Here the CDR3 reads CASSWTEPSYEQYF. Here the CDR3 DNA reads TGCGCCAGTTCCTGGACAGAACCCTCCTACGAGCAGTACTTC. This rearrangement joins TRBV5-1 to TRBJ2-7; perhaps TRBD1 as D (6 bases). The CDR3 covers 14 residues. With 8 bases removed from V and 0 bases from J, the gap between germline ends came to 15 bases. The germline V gene has CDR1 SGHRS and CDR2 YFSETQ.

The V call is TRBV6-5, the J call TRBJ1-2; D unresolved. Germline CDR1 and CDR2: MNHEY and SVGAGI. The ends were cut back, 6 bases at V and 5 bases at J, with 10 bases in the middle. The CDR3 has 12 amino acids. CDR3 sequence (DNA): TGTGCCAGCAGCCCGGGCGGGTATGGCTACACCTTC. This translates into CASSPGGYGYTF.

The chain uses TRBV5-1 and TRBJ2-2; TRBD1 agrees at 10 bases. There are 16 residues in the CDR3. J was trimmed by 7 bases and V by 3 bases; bases with no gene match: 9. The V gene's germline CDR1 is SGHRS and CDR2 YFSETQ. DNA for the CDR3: TGCGCCAGCAGCTCCTTGCCGGGACAGGGGTTCGGGGAGCTGTTTTTT. Translating gives CASSSLPGQGFGELFF.

The V gene is TRBV5-8, the J gene TRBJ1-1; possibly TRBD1 for D (5 bases). Trimming took off 4 bases at V and 8 bases at J, with 15 bases between the two ends. The CDR3 totals 13 residues. Per germline, CDR1 SGHTS and CDR2 YDEGEE. The CDR3 sequence is CASSRIGVGEAFF. The DNA of the CDR3 is TGTGCCAGCAGCCGAATAGGGGTTGGGGAAGCTTTCTTT. Full variable domain (rest looked up from reference TRBV5-8 and TRBJ1-1): EAGVTQSPTHLIKTRGQQATLRCSPISGHTSVYWYQQALGLGLQFLLWYDEGEERNRGNFPPRFSGRQFPNYSSELNVNALELEDSALYLCASSRIGVGEAFFGQGTRLTVV.

The rearrangement links TRBV6-5 to TRBJ1-1, with 8 bases that match TRBD1. V lost 0 bases to trimming and J lost 9 bases; unmatched junction nucleotides: 6. The V gene's germline CDR1 is MNHEY and CDR2 SVGAGI. The CDR3 sequence is 14 residues long. The CDR3 protein is CASSYSDRADQAFF. In DNA form, the CDR3 reads TGTGCCAGCAGTTACTCGGACAGGGCCGATCAAGCTTTCTTT.

This clone appeared a few times. Here the CDR3 reads CASSESVATNEKLFF. The CDR3 DNA is TGTGCCAGCAGCGAATCAGTTGCAACTAATGAAAAACTGTTTTTT. The J gene is TRBJ1-4, the V gene TRBV28; unclear D gene. V dropped 6 bases and J dropped 0 bases, with 11 bases sitting between them. This CDR3 has 15 amino acids. Germline V gives CDR1 MDHEN, CDR2 SYDVKM.

The chain joins TRBV24-1 to TRBJ2-1; 7 positions agree with TRBD1. This CDR3 spans 17 amino acids. Germline V gives CDR1 KGHDR, CDR2 SFDVKD. J lost 7 bases, V lost 6 bases, and 17 bases had no gene match. CDR3 DNA: TGTGCCACCAGTTCCCACCAAGGACAGGCGATACCTAATGAGCAGTTCTTC. Its translation: CATSSHQGQAIPNEQFF.

This chain joins TRBV7-9 and TRBJ1-1, with a tentative D call TRBD1 (5 bases). Germline CDR1 SEHNR, CDR2 FQNEAQ (reference sequence). The CDR3 length is 17 residues. The V end was cut by 0 bases, the J end by 0 bases, with 14 bases between. CDR3 coding DNA: TGTGCCAGCAGCTTAGCGCCGGCAGGGCTCTTGAACACTGAAGCTTTCTTT. Translated, it gives CASSLAPAGLLNTEAFF.

V usage is TRBV6-1 and J usage is TRBJ2-7; 12 nucleotides agree with TRBD2. The CDR3 is 16 amino acids. The V segment lost 2 bases and the J segment 7 bases; nucleotides outside the gene matches: 9. In germline, CDR1 is MNHNS, CDR2 SASEGT. In nucleotides, the CDR3 is TGTGCCAGCAGTGAACGAACTAGCGGGGGGTTGCTAGAGCAGTACTTC. Amino acid sequence: CASSERTSGGLLEQYF.

The chain uses TRBV28 and TRBJ2-3; 11 bases align to TRBD2. V shed 6 bases, J shed 6 bases, and the junction held 5 bases outside the gene matches. The CDR3 extends over 14 amino acids. CDR1 and CDR2 from the germline V gene are MDHEN and SYDVKM. This CDR3 reads CASSLAGGPDTQYF. For the CDR3, the DNA is TGTGCCAGCAGCTTAGCGGGGGGGCCGGATACGCAGTATTTT.